This TCR beta chain is drawn from a study of blood T cell repertoires in COVID-19 (dated by TCRdb to 2018 to 2021). Concerning the study at large: Samples covering the acute and convalescent phases of COVID-19 were provided by collaborators in the United States, Italy and Spain. The prospective study material was composed of cDNA or gDNA derived from T cells, B-cell-depleted T cells, or PBMCs. Deeply sampled blood TCRbeta repertoires from subjects exposed to, actively infected with, or recovered from COVID-19 were included in the dataset. The repertoires were released in a freely available public database intended as a resource for research on the immune response to SARS-CoV-2. Samples came from the ongoing ImmuneRACE study (first 160 participants) plus 1,254 subjects from 6 global collaborators. A de-identified subject ID, COVID-19 status, age in years and sex were almost always included in the sample metadata. HLA class I and class II types, where available, came from metadata supplied by the sample provider rather than from assay-based typing.

Whole blood was collected in K2EDTA tubes by collaborating institutions according to the institutions' own protocols. For TCRbeta analysis, collaborators shipped samples in one of three forms: frozen whole blood, isolated PBMCs, or DNA extracted from either of those sample types. TCRbeta CDR3 regions were amplified from genomic DNA by means of the immunoSEQ Assay, a bias-controlled multiplex PCR. In the authors' own workflow: The number of nucleated cells in each sample was estimated from the amplification of reference gene primers within the assay. Sequence reads were collapsed and filtered to measure the absolute abundance of every unique TCRbeta CDR3 rearrangement. For each sample, productive Simpson clonality was calculated as the square root of Simpson's diversity index across productive rearrangements. The clones in this table, taken by TCRdb from immuneACCESS, are in-frame only. Not every clone is retained; where verified, under half of the shortfall comes from an unresolved V gene, and the cause of the rest is unknown. That table supplies the V and J calls and clone size; D and trimming were determined from the DNA. The sample profile shows fewer than 130,000 clones; roughly 87% of them were found once. Approximately 5% of the sample is in the top ten clones.

With regard to this clone: Its antigen remains undetermined. Base qualities are not provided; no much larger clone lies one nucleotide away.

The full study reports these points: The amount of clinical and demographic metadata varied by source and participant and was provided uncurated.

This TCR was sampled from a human donor in a cohort sampled during active COVID-19. The sequenced material came from peripheral blood.

The DNA sequence is TGCGCCAGCAGTCAATCTTTGGGCTGGACTTACGAGCAGTACTTC. Translation gives CASSQSLGWTYEQYF. The chain joins TRBV23-1 to TRBJ2-7; TRBD2 is possibly the D segment (5 matching bases). TRBV23-1 is designated an ORF whose function remains uncertain. Taken from cysteine to phenylalanine, the CDR3 has 15 residues. Only CDR3 DNA remains: 45 bases, in frame from the first base. Trimming at the junction amounts to 0 bases on V and 4 bases on J, and the germline ends lie 13 bases apart.